The rows below give T cell receptor beta chains drawn from one sample of a study of T cells after yellow fever vaccination. TCRdb called the 5' RACE reads again in MiXCR, with one record for every CDR3 protein. In the table there are about 300,000 distinct CDR3 sequences, roughly 9% of which are singletons. The material was CD4+ T cells sorted from PBMCs, obtained 5 days after the yellow fever booster vaccination. These receptor sequences come from a man aged 18 to 30 who received the YFV17D yellow fever vaccine. Both conserved end residues are trimmed from each CDR3. For some rows the clone size is stated as once, few or many, or as a class when expanded; others skip it.

abundance | v_gene | CDR3aa
- | TRBV4-3 | ASSHGASGANVLT
- | TRBV5-1 | ASSQGLDRLADTQY
many | TRBV12-3/TRBV12-4 | ASSSTSGGDTQY
few | TRBV20-1 | SATDRVPDTQY
few | TRBV19 | ASSMRQGAYEQY
- | TRBV5-6 | ASSSPGHNRRETQY
- | TRBV5-5 | ASSQGTGFTGELF
many | TRBV3-1 | ASSQVTEAF
- | TRBV7-2 | ASSLTRRTGGGETQY
few | TRBV6-2/TRBV6-3 | ASILAGGSGDTQY
- | TRBV6-5 | ASKQGGTGANVLT
many | TRBV7-2 | ASHSGTGDGYT
- | TRBV25-1 | ASSGAGKSSYNSPLH
many | TRBV10-1 | ASSPGGLTHQQF
many | TRBV27 | ASSAPGGYTEAF
- | TRBV10-3 | AISESQGARGYT
few | TRBV4-3 | ASSQDHPQRGGYNEQF
many | TRBV5-1 | ASSPSDREVKTQY
few | TRBV6-2/TRBV6-3 | ASSLSGINTDTQY
few | TRBV19 | ASMDTPGKDTEAF
few | TRBV27 | ASSSGGTAISYNEQF
many | TRBV5-4 | ASSYPNGGARNTIY
few | TRBV28 | ASSLTTGEAF
- | TRBV7-3 | ASSPSYGGTDTQY
many | TRBV5-1 | ASSLALAGGLDTQY
- | TRBV3-2 | ASSQDSERGGQETQY
few | TRBV6-2/TRBV6-3 | ASSRLAGFSYEQY
- | TRBV20-1 | SARSVRGADTQY
- | TRBV12-3/TRBV12-4 | ASSLALDSSSYNEQF
- | TRBV5-1 | ASSLARFGQGDTPNQPQH
many | TRBV4-3 | ASSHRQGAGELF
few | TRBV7-9 | ASSTSRFYGYT
- | TRBV20-1 | SALAGGATDTQY
- | TRBV6-2/TRBV6-3 | ASSYDGRVTGELF
- | TRBV6-6 | ASRERPKNIQY
few | TRBV5-1 | ASSSEPAANTIY
few | TRBV5-5 | ASSWVPTEAF
- | TRBV7-9 | ASSAGQGAPTGELF
- | TRBV24-1 | ATRPIPTPDRSSYEQY
few | TRBV11-2 | ASSLSGGRFNNSPLH
- | TRBV6-2/TRBV6-3 | ASSPGFESLH
many | TRBV6-5 | ASSGTYTDTQY
few | TRBV12-3/TRBV12-4 | ASNTGVRNSPLH
many | TRBV12-3/TRBV12-4 | ASSFGQGNNSPLH
few | TRBV6-5 | ASSGLTGGETQY
- | TRBV9 | ASSVVGTGDNEQF
- | TRBV18 | ASSLQDRDNQPQH
- | TRBV6-6 | AGSDSGGAGETQY
- | TRBV5-1 | ASSVTGLRPGEQF